There are a few counts of the clone carrying this T cell receptor beta chain. The germline gives CDR1 SGDLS, CDR2 YYNGEE. The CDR3 is made up of 13 amino acids. Deletions cut 0 bases from V and 4 bases from J, with 7 bases between. In the original processing: Using reference gene primer amplification, nucleated cell counts were estimated. Clones were read by immunoSEQ multiplex PCR, and TCRdb kept only the in-frame ones, dropping some. That table supplies the V and J calls and clone size; D and trimming were determined from the DNA. The sample carries tens of thousands of clones, around 88% recorded once. The sample is drawn from a study of blood T cell repertoires in COVID-19.

J is TRBJ1-2 and V is TRBV9; D gene ambiguous. The sequence was obtained from a human donor with active COVID-19. The donor label of this sample is uncertain. Sequencing was done on a sample of peripheral blood. Here the CDR3 reads CASSVGELYGYTF. The CDR3 DNA sequence: TGTGCCAGCAGCGTAGGGGAGCTCTATGGCTACACCTTC.